This entry lists 2 T cell receptor beta chains sequenced from one sample in a study of T-cell reconstitution after alpha-beta-depleted transplantation in children. The library targeted TCRbeta and was prepared with unique molecular identifiers. From the PCR reads, TCRdb called clonotypes with MiXCR, one entry per CDR3 protein. The profile shows just over 950,000 distinct CDR3 sequences, roughly 29% of them singletons. Material: PBMCs, mostly from graft donor cells, obtained 360 days after TCRalphabeta/CD19-depleted stem cell transplant. All receptors come from a boy under three years old who had a stem cell transplant for SCID, so the T cells may come from the graft donor.

This clonotype has just a few counts. J is TRBJ2-1 and V is TRBV20-1; D may be TRBD2 (5 bases). Between the trimmed V and J ends, which lost 5 bases and 2 bases, there was a span of 7 bases. This CDR3 is 12 amino acids long. The V gene's germline CDR1 is DFQATT and CDR2 SNEGSKA (reference sequence). The CDR3 DNA reads as TGCAGTGCTCAGAGGGCCTACAATGAGCAGTTCTTC. Translated: CSAQRAYNEQFF.

The rearrangement uses TRBV28 and TRBJ1-1; no clear D. CDR3 length: 12 amino acids. V dropped 7 bases and J dropped 0 bases, with 6 bases sitting between them. The germline CDR1 and CDR2 sequences are MDHEN and SYDVKM. In DNA, the CDR3 is TGTGCCAGCAATGCCTTGAACACTGAAGCTTTCTTT. Translated: CASNALNTEAFF.